The 28 T cell receptor beta chains given below trace back to one sample, sequenced in a study of PD-1 blockade in mismatch repair-deficient tumors. Data came from immunoSEQ multiplex PCR; TCRdb stores just in-frame clones and leaves some out. The sample has around 130,000 clones; approximately 91% are singletons. The sample here was peripheral blood, taken roughly 70 weeks after starting pembrolizumab. The receptors were sampled from an adult with mismatch repair-deficient cancer.

The rearrangement joins TRBV9 to TRBJ2-3; D tentatively fits TRBD1 or TRBD2 (5 bases each). The V end lost 4 bases, the J end lost 0 bases, and 12 bases lay between the germline ends. Germline CDR1 reads SGDLS; CDR2 reads YYNGEE. This CDR3 contains 15 residues. CDR3 in DNA: TGTGCCAGCAGCTCGGGACGATCTAGCACAGATACGCAGTATTTT. This translates into CASSSGRSSTDTQYF.

V and J are TRBV28 and TRBJ2-5; no firm D call. CDR1 is MDHEN and CDR2 is SYDVKM in the germline V gene. The V gene lost 3 bases and the J gene lost 4 bases, with 3 bases spanning the gap. The CDR3 loop spans 11 amino acids. The CDR3 DNA reads TGTGCCAGCAGTTTCGGAGAGACCCAGTACTTC. This translates into CASSFGETQYF.

The rearrangement joins TRBV28 to TRBJ2-7; no clear D. The CDR3 runs 13 residues. Per the germline V gene, CDR1 is MDHEN and CDR2 is SYDVKM. The germline V and J ends were trimmed by 2 bases and 6 bases, with 11 bases remaining between them. The CDR3 nucleotides read TGTGCCAGCAGTTTAGAGTATTTGTCCGAGCAGTACTTC. It specifies CASSLEYLSEQYF.

The chain links TRBV29-1 to TRBJ2-3; TRBD2 might be the D (5 bases). V lost 0 bases and J 5 bases, leaving 12 bases between the germline ends. CDR1 and CDR2 from the germline V gene are SQVTM and ANQGSEA. The CDR3 is 14 amino acids. The CDR3 nucleotides read TGCAGCGTTGAAGAATGGGAGTTGGGAGATACGCAGTATTTT. Protein product: CSVEEWELGDTQYF.

A single count supports this clone. The chain recombines TRBV6-5 with TRBJ2-1, with 10 bases aligning to TRBD2. Germline CDR1 is MNHEY and CDR2 is SVGAGI. The CDR3 has 15 amino acids. Trimming cost V 6 bases and J 4 bases; bases outside gene matches: 6. The CDR3 coding sequence is TGTGCCAGCAGGAAAGCGGGAGGGACGTACAATGAGCAGTTCTTC. This translates into CASRKAGGTYNEQFF.

The chain joins TRBV6-5 to TRBJ2-5; TRBD1 is a possible D gene (6 bases). Germline V gene lookup returns CDR1 MNHEY and CDR2 SVGAGI. The CDR3 length is 15 residues. V was trimmed by 5 bases and J by 3 bases, leaving 16 bases between them. The CDR3 DNA reads TGTGCCAGCAGTCGACAGGTGGAATTGGAAGAGACCCAGTACTTC. Amino acid sequence: CASSRQVELEETQYF.

The gene calls are TRBV11-2 and TRBJ1-1; TRBD1 is a possible D gene (5 bases). CDR1 SGHAT and CDR2 FQNNGV come from the germline V gene. The V gene lost 1 base and the J gene lost 8 bases, with 5 bases spanning the gap. The CDR3 runs to 11 residues. As DNA, the CDR3 is TGTGCCAGCAGCTTAGCAGGGGAAGCTTTCTTT. This codes for CASSLAGEAFF.

V usage is TRBV2 and J usage is TRBJ2-5; TRBD2 matches at 11 bases. Per germline, CDR1 SNHLY and CDR2 FYNNEI. The trim removed 8 bases at V and 2 bases at J, leaving 7 bases unmatched. The CDR3 has 15 residues. The CDR3 nucleotides are TGTGCCAGCGGGGGACTAGCGGATCCTCAAGAGACCCAGTACTTC. This codes for CASGGLADPQETQYF.

The chain has TRBV28 and TRBJ2-3; 9 nucleotides line up with TRBD1. Germline V CDR1 and CDR2: MDHEN, SYDVKM. The CDR3 spans 15 residues. J lost 2 bases, V lost 8 bases, and 8 bases had no gene match. Written as DNA, the CDR3 is TGTGCCAGCGGAATACAGGGGGCAGTCACAGATACGCAGTATTTT. Protein product: CASGIQGAVTDTQYF.

V is TRBV28 and J is TRBJ2-7; no reliable D call. Germline CDR1 and CDR2: MDHEN and SYDVKM. The CDR3 length is 13 residues. Trimming removed 2 bases at V and 5 bases at J, with 10 bases between. The CDR3 region has the DNA TGTGCCAGCAGTTTAGTAGGTTCGGACGAGCAGTACTTC. As protein: CASSLVGSDEQYF.

The genes are TRBV19 and TRBJ2-1, with no clear D. The V gene's germline CDR1 is LNHDA and CDR2 SQIVND (reference sequence). The V and J ends lost 2 bases and 3 bases respectively, with 11 bases between them. This CDR3 contains 15 residues. CDR3 in DNA: TGTGCCAGTAGTATAACGGTCCTATACTACAATGAGCAGTTCTTC. It is translated as CASSITVLYYNEQFF.

The CDR3: CASSFFWANYGYTF. In nucleotides, the CDR3 is TGCGCCAGCAGCTTTTTCTGGGCTAACTATGGCTACACCTTC. The chain couples TRBV5-1 to TRBJ1-2; D is ambiguous. The V end lost 2 bases, the J end lost 0 bases, and 8 bases lay between the germline ends. The germline V gene encodes CDR1 SGHRS and CDR2 YFSETQ. CDR3 length: 14 amino acids.

V gene TRBV9 combines with J gene TRBJ2-1; 10 positions match TRBD1. Germline CDR1 and CDR2: SGDLS and YYNGEE. The CDR3 extends over 17 amino acids. The V and J ends lost 0 bases and 6 bases, in that order; junction bases with no gene match: 9. Here the CDR3 DNA reads TGTGCCAGCAGCGTAGCTAAGTGGACAGGGGGGAGCAATGAGCAGTTCTTC. This gives the protein CASSVAKWTGGSNEQFF.

A note on this clone: The sample has other DNA sequences that encode this CDR3 too. The chain carries TRBV28 and TRBJ2-3; 10 bases match TRBD2. Unmatched junction bases numbered 5, after V lost 5 bases and J lost 0 bases. The CDR3 has 16 residues. CDR1 MDHEN and CDR2 SYDVKM come from the germline V gene. Here the CDR3 reads CASSLSSGGSTDTQYF. The CDR3 nucleotides are TGTGCCAGCAGTCTTAGTAGCGGGGGGAGCACAGATACGCAGTATTTT.

As regards this clone: Other DNA sequences of this sample code for an identical CDR3. The J gene is TRBJ1-1, the V gene TRBV29-1; 7 positions agree with TRBD1. The germline V gene has CDR1 SQVTM and CDR2 ANQGSEA. The CDR3 covers 13 residues. The CDR3 sequence: CSAARQGGTEAFF. For the CDR3, the DNA is TGCAGTGCTGCCCGACAGGGTGGTACTGAAGCTTTCTTT.

The CDR3 DNA is TGTGCCAGCAGTTCCTCTAGCGGGAGATCTCACAATGAGCAGTTCTTC. Its translation: CASSSSSGRSHNEQFF. The chain employs TRBV28 and TRBJ2-1; 10 bases are a match to TRBD2. With V trimmed by 4 bases and J by 5 bases, 8 bases remained unmatched. This CDR3 is built from 16 residues. CDR1 and CDR2 from the germline V gene are MDHEN and SYDVKM.

The chain recombines TRBV19 with TRBJ1-5; D is perhaps TRBD1 (5 bases). From germline, CDR1 is LNHDA and CDR2 SQIVND (reference sequence). This CDR3 is built from 15 residues. Trimming removed 4 bases at V and 7 bases at J, with 17 bases between. The CDR3 DNA sequence: TGTGCCAGTAGTACCTCGGGGGGAGCGGGACAGCCCCAGCATTTT. Its translation is CASSTSGGAGQPQHF.

The genes are TRBV5-4 and TRBJ2-7; the D is unclear. This CDR3 contains 15 residues. V was clipped by 0 bases and J by 2 bases, with 12 bases between them. Germline loops: CDR1 SGHNT, CDR2 YYREEE (reference sequence). The CDR3 DNA is TGTGCCAGCAGCTTGGAAGTCACATCTCCCTACGAGCAGTACTTC. This codes for CASSLEVTSPYEQYF.

V usage is TRBV7-6 and J usage is TRBJ2-5; D gene unclear. This CDR3 spans 13 amino acids. Trimming took off 2 bases at V and 3 bases at J, with 7 bases between the two ends. Germline-derived CDR1 and CDR2 are SGHVS and FNYEAQ. CDR3 coding DNA: TGTGCCAGCAGCTTATCAGAGAAAGAGACCCAGTACTTC. It encodes CASSLSEKETQYF. The complete variable domain, with remaining parts taken from reference TRBV7-6 and TRBJ2-5, reads GAGVSQSPRYKVTKRGQDVALRCDPISGHVSLYWYRQALGQGPEFLTYFNYEAQQDKSGLPNDRFSAERPEGSISTLTIQRTEQRDSAMYRCASSLSEKETQYFGPGTRLLVL.

V and J are TRBV5-1 and TRBJ2-7; maybe TRBD2 (7 bases). The CDR3 extends over 15 amino acids. Per germline, CDR1 SGHRS and CDR2 YFSETQ. Trimming took off 4 bases at V and 0 bases at J, with 14 bases between the two ends. The CDR3 bases are TGCGCCAGCAGCCCCAGGGGCGGGAGCTCCTACGAGCAGTACTTC. Translation gives CASSPRGGSSYEQYF.

J is TRBJ2-1 and V is TRBV27; D remains unclear. The CDR3 contains 13 residues. Germline loops: CDR1 MNHEY, CDR2 SMNVEV (reference sequence). Trimming took off 5 bases at V and 7 bases at J, with 12 bases between the two ends. CDR3 DNA sequence: TGTGCCAGCAGTAACGGCCTGGGGAATGAGCAGTTCTTC. Residues: CASSNGLGNEQFF.

The sample holds one count of this clone. The chain is built from TRBV25-1 and TRBJ2-5; D unclear. Germline V gene sequence: CDR1 MGHDK, CDR2 SYGVNS. The CDR3 consists of 15 residues. Between the trimmed V and J ends, which lost 1 base and 1 base, there was a span of 10 bases. DNA of the CDR3: TGTGCCAGCAGTGAATCTACGGGCGCCCAAGAGACCCAGTACTTC. Its protein product is CASSESTGAQETQYF.

The genes are TRBV6-5 and TRBJ1-1; D unresolved. Germline V gives CDR1 MNHEY, CDR2 SVGAGI. The CDR3 is made up of 14 amino acids. V was shortened by 6 bases and J by 11 bases, with 22 bases between the two germline ends. Here the CDR3 reads CASSPRDATRQAFF. CDR3 sequence (DNA): TGTGCCAGCAGCCCCCGGGATGCGACTCGTCAGGCTTTCTTT.

The genes are TRBV7-2 and TRBJ1-2; D gene ambiguous. The ends were cut back, 0 bases at V and 1 base at J, with 9 bases in the middle. The CDR3 loop spans 15 amino acids. CDR1 is SGHTA and CDR2 is FQGNSA in the germline V gene. In DNA, the CDR3 is TGTGCCAGCAGCTTAGCAGCAGGAAATAACTATGGCTACACCTTC. Translated, it gives CASSLAAGNNYGYTF.

The rearrangement joins TRBV5-1 to TRBJ2-7; D assignment may be TRBD1 or TRBD2 (5 bases each). This CDR3 spans 14 amino acids. Germline CDR1 reads SGHRS; CDR2 reads YFSETQ. V was clipped by 3 bases and J by 2 bases, with 12 bases between them. The chain's CDR3 is CASSWGRGAYEQYF. The CDR3 nucleotides read TGCGCCAGCAGCTGGGGAAGGGGAGCCTACGAGCAGTACTTC.

V usage is TRBV27 and J usage is TRBJ2-1; possibly TRBD1 for D (5 bases). CDR1 and CDR2 from the germline V gene are MNHEY and SMNVEV (reference sequence). The CDR3 contains 14 residues. V lost 4 bases, J lost 0 bases, and 7 bases lay in between. CDR3: CASSWTSSYNEQFF. The CDR3, as DNA: TGTGCCAGCAGTTGGACAAGCTCCTACAATGAGCAGTTCTTC.

This chain connects TRBV9 to TRBJ2-7; 7 positions agree with TRBD2. The CDR3 spans 15 residues. Trimming removed 0 bases from V and 4 bases from J; junction bases left unmatched: 7. Looked up from germline, CDR1 is SGDLS and CDR2 is YYNGEE. The chain's CDR3 is CASSVGGGDYYEQYF. In DNA, the CDR3 is TGTGCCAGCAGCGTAGGTGGGGGGGATTATTACGAGCAGTACTTC.

This clone was detected once. The J gene is TRBJ2-7, the V gene TRBV29-1; 7 bases fit TRBD1. The CDR3 has 12 amino acids. With 4 bases clipped from V and 5 bases from J, the junction kept 5 bases outside the gene matches. CDR1 is SQVTM, CDR2 ANQGSEA, per germline. CDR3 nucleotides: TGCAGCGTTGTTAGGGGGCTCAACGAGCAGTACTTC. Encoded protein: CSVVRGLNEQYF.